This T cell receptor beta chain was profiled in a study of brain T cells in children with intractable seizures. V lost 3 bases and J lost 3; bases outside the gene matches: 3. The CDR3 sequence is 14 residues long. The germline V gene has CDR1 SGHNT and CDR2 YYREEE (reference sequence). TCRdb keeps only in-frame clones here, not all; method: immunoSEQ multiplex PCR. The table lists fewer than 50,000 clones, roughly 90% of them singletons. A single count supports this clone. This sequence was found in a girl aged 2-9 years with tuberous sclerosis and intractable seizures. The chain is built from TRBV5-4 and TRBJ2-3, with 8 bases fitting TRBD2. The material sequenced was peripheral blood, taken at surgery. The CDR3 loop is CASSYGGATDTQYF. CDR3 sequence (DNA): TGTGCCAGCAGCTACGGGGGGGCGACAGATACGCAGTATTTT.